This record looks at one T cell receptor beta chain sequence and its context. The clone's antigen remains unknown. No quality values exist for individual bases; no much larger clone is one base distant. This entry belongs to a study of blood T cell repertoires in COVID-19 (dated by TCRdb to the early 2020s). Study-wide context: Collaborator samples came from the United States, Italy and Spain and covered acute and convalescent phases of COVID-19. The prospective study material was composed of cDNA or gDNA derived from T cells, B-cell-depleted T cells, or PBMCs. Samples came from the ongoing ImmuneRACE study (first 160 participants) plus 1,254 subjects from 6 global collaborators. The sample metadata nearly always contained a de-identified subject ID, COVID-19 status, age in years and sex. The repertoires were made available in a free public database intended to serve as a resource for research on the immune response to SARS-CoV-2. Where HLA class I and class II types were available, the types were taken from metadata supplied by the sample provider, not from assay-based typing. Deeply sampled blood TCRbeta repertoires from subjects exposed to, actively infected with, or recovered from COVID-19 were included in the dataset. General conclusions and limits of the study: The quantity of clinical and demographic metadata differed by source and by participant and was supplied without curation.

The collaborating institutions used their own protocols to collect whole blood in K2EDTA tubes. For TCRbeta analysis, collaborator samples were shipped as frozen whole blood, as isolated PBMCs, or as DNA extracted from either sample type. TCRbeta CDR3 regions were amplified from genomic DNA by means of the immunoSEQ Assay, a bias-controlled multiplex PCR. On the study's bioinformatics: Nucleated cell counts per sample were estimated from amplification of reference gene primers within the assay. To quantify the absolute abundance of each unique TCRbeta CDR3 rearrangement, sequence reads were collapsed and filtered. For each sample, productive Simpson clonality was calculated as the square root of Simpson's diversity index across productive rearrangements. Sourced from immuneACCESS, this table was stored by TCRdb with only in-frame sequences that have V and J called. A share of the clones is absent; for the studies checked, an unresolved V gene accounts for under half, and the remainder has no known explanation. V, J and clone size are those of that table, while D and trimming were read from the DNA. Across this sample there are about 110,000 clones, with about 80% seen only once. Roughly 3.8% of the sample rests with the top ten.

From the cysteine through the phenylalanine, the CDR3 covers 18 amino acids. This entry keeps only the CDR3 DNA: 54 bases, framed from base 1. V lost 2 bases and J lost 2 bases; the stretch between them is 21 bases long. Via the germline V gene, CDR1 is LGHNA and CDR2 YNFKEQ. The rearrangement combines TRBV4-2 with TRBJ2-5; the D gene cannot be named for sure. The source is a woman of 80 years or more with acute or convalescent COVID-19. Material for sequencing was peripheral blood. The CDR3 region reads CASSQRIPTDGLQETQYF. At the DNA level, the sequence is TGTGCCAGCAGCCAACGAATTCCCACCGACGGGTTACAAGAGACCCAGTACTTC.